This TCR beta chain was obtained from a study of shared clonotypes between healthy human individuals. The CDR3 has 15 residues. Looked up from germline, CDR1 is SGHVS and CDR2 is FNYEAQ. Losses at the gene ends were 3 bases for V and 7 bases for J; bases not matched to a gene: 3. Sequencing was performed with immunoSEQ multiplex PCR; in TCRdb, only in-frame clones are kept and a portion is missing. The sample consists of around 2,000,000 clones, roughly 95% of them appearing once. Terminally differentiated effector memory CD45RA+ cells were excluded from the naive CD8 cells, which were CD45RO-negative and positively selected for CCR7.

This receptor was taken from a man aged 18 to 29 in good health. The rearrangement joins TRBV7-6 to TRBJ2-1; TRBD2 agrees at 13 bases. Sequencing was done on a sample of naive CD8+ T cells sorted from blood. The CDR3 protein is CASSFTSGRANEQFF. The CDR3 bases are TGTGCCAGCAGCTTCACTAGCGGGAGGGCAAATGAGCAGTTCTTC.